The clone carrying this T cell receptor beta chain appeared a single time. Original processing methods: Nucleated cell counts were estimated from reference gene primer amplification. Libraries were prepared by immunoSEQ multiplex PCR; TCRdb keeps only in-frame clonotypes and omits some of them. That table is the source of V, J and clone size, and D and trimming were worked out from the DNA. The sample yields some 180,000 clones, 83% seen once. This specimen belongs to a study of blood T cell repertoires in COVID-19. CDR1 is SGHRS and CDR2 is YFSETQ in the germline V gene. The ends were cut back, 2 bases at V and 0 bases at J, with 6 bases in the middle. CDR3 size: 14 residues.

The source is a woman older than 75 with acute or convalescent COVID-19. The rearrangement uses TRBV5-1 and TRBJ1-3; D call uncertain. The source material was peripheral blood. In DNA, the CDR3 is TGCGCCAGCAGCTTCGAGGGCTCTGGAAACACCATATATTTT. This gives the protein CASSFEGSGNTIYF.